This T cell receptor (beta chain) derives from a study of spatial heterogeneity in lung cancer. V was clipped by 4 bases and J by 3 bases, with 11 bases between them. Looked up from germline, CDR1 is SGDLS and CDR2 is YYNGEE. CDR3 length equals 13 residues. Stated time point: blood at routine non-recurrence follow-up after resection. No cells were sorted before sequencing. The whole RNA sequenced was extracted from tumor, nontumor lung or frozen PBMC. TCRdb processed the 5' RACE reads anew with MiXCR; each CDR3 protein has one entry. The data hold roughly 120,000 distinct CDR3 sequences, with over 9% observed a single time.

The origin of this receptor is a male donor with early-stage non-small cell lung cancer. This chain links TRBV9 with TRBJ2-7; no clear D. Material: PBMCs, obtained at follow-up. Here the CDR3 reads CASSPLPDYEQYF. The CDR3 DNA reads as TGTGCCAGCAGCCCCCTGCCAGACTACGAGCAGTACTTC. The full variable domain, with the rest looked up from reference TRBV9 and TRBJ2-7, is DSGVTQTPKHLITATGQRVTLRCSPRSGDLSVYWYQQSLDQGLQFLIQYYNGEERAKGNILERFSAQQFPDLHSELNLSSLELGDSALYFCASSPLPDYEQYFGPGTRLTVT.